This T cell receptor beta chain was recorded in a study of T cell responses to AZD1222 COVID-19 vaccine. Study results and caveats: The donor group comprised mostly white British people and more females; the analysis possibly underestimated clonal diversity. It was only after the peak T cell response that any repertoires were sampled. AZD1222 recipients seropositive at baseline numbered only 6 or 7. The study reported that nearly half of spike-specific TCRs target unmutated variant regions.

Data came from immunoSEQ multiplex PCR; TCRdb stores just in-frame clones and leaves some out. The sample lists roughly 120,000 clones; roughly 88% were seen once. Concerning this clone: Its antigen remains unidentified.

Trimming stripped 8 bases from V and 11 bases from J, with 18 bases between. Germline assignment: CDR1 SNHLY and CDR2 FYNNEI. CDR3 length equals 12 residues. V gene TRBV2 combines with J gene TRBJ1-2; no reliable D call. This TCR was recovered from an adult in good health. Sequences were derived from peripheral blood, sampled on day 0 of MenACWY control vaccination. Here the CDR3 reads CASGSALLRYTF. CDR3 DNA sequence: TGTGCCAGCGGATCGGCCCTCCTTCGTTACACCTTC.